This T cell receptor beta chain was identified during a study of regulatory dendritic cells for organ transplantation. Study summary: LPS was added to dendritic cell cultures on day 6. General observations from the study: The authors noted considerable between-person heterogeneity in alloreactive memory CD8+ cells. Memory CD8+ T cells were the most oligoclonal; naive cells were highly diverse. Resting memory CD8+ T cells held the most alloreactive clonotypes.

CFSE-labeled sorted T cells met regulatory or mature dendritic cells for roughly 5 days. TCRdb's table, derived via immunoSEQ multiplex PCR, lists solely in-frame clones and lacks some. The sample holds 20,000 to 25,000 clones, 85% seen once. Germline V gene lookup returns CDR1 MNHEY and CDR2 SVGAGI. Trimming cost V 2 bases and J 5 bases, with 12 bases left between them. The CDR3 covers 14 residues. Details on this clone: Its antigen remains unknown.

The sample was naive CD4+ T cells from blood cultured with dendritic cells. Subset here: CD45RA+ naive T cells. This sequence joins TRBV6-5 and TRBJ2-5; D is unresolved. This sequence originates from a human donor in good health. The CDR3 DNA reads as TGTGCCAGCAGTTACAGGCAGCAATGGGAGACCCAGTACTTC. Protein sequence: CASSYRQQWETQYF.